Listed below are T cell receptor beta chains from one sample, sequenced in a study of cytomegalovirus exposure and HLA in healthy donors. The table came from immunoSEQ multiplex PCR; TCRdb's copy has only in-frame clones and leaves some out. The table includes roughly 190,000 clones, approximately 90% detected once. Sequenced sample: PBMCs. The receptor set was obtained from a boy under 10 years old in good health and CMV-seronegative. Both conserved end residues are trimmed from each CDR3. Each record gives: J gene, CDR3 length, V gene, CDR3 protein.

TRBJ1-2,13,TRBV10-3,AISHDRAPNYGYT
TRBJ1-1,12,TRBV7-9,ASSLGTENTEAF
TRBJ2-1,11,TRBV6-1,ASSGGGVHEQF
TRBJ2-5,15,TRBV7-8,ASSPGTSGGYQETQY
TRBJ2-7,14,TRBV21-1,ASSNRPQGGSYEQY
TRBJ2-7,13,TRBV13,ASSSEREGRYEQY
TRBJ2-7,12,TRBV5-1,ASSLRDTGYEQY
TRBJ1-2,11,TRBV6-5,ASSHRDYYGYT
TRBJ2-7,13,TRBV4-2,ASSQDDGSSYEQY
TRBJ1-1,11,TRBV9,ASSVVGRGTAF
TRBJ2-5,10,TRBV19,ASSIRGETQY
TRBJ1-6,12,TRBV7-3,ASSSQGGSSRLH
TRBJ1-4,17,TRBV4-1,ASSQVAGRYRDRNEKLF
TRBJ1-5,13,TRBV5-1,ASSSGEVSAQPQH
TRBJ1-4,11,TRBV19,ASSGGGTGKLF
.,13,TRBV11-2,ASSFPGQGSNEQY
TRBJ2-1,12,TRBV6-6,ASSHRDTYNEQF
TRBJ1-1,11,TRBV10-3,AISGQGLTEAF
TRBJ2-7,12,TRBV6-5,ASSYGTGGFEQY
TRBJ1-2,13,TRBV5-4,ASSLRDRSNYGYT
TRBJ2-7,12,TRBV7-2,ASKPTGGNYEQY
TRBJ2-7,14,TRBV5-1,ASSLGRGSESYEQY
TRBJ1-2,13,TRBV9,ASSVVSGGLSGYT
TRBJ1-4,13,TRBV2,ASSEQGVHNEKLF
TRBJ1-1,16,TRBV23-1,ASSPFRTGVELVAEAF
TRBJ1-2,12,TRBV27,ASSPPDSVYGYT
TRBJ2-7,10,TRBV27,ASTTGRGEQY
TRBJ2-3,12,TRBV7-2,ASSLRTSTDTQY
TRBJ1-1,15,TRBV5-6,ASSLNFGQILNTEAF
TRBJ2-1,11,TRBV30,AWTPGGYNEQF
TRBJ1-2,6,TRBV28,VRDGYT
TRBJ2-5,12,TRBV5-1,ASSLRQVQETQY
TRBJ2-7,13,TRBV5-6,ASSWGGRPTYEQY
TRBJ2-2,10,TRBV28,ASSLGGEELF
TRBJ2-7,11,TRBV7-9,ASRLGQRYEQY
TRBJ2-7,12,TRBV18,ASSPLVTGYEQY
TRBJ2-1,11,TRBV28,ASSRTAGREQF
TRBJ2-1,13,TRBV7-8,ASSRELSSYNEQF
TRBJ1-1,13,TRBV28,ASSLIRGRGTEAF